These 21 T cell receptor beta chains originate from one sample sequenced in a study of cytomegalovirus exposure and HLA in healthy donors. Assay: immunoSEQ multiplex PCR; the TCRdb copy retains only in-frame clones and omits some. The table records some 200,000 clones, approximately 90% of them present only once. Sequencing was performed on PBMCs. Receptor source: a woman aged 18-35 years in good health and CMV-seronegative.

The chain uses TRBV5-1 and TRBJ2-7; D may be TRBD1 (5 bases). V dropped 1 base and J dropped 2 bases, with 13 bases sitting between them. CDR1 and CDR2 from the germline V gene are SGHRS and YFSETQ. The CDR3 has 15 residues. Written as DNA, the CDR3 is TGCGCCAGCAGCTTGTTGGGGCAGGCTGCCTACGAGCAGTACTTC. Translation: CASSLLGQAAYEQYF.

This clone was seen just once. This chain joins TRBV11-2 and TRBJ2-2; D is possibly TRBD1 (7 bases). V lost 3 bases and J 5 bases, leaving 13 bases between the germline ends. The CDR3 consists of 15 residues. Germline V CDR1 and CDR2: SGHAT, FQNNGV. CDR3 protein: CASSFRSGGTGELFF. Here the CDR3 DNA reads TGTGCCAGCAGCTTCCGTTCAGGGGGGACCGGGGAGCTGTTTTTT.

CDR3 in amino acids: CASSEGRRQGYNEQFF. The CDR3 coding sequence is TGTGCCAGCAGTGAGGGGCGCCGACAGGGGTACAATGAGCAGTTCTTC. This chain connects TRBV2 to TRBJ2-1; TRBD1 aligns across 8 bases. The length of the CDR3 is 16 residues. Germline V gene data show CDR1 as SNHLY and CDR2 as FYNNEI. After removal of 3 bases from V and 4 bases from J, the junction contained 8 bases not matched to a gene.

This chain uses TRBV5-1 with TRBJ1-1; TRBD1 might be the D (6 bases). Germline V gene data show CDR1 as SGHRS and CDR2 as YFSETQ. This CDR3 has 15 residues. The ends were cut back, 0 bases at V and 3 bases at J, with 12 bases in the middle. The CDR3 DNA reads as TGCGCCAGCAGCTTGGAAGGGGGGAGGGACACTGAAGCTTTCTTT. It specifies CASSLEGGRDTEAFF.

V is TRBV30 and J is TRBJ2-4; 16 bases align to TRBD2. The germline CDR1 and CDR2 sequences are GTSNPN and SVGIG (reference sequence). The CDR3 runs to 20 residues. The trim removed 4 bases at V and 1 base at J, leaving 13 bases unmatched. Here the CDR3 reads CAWTNMGGLAGGRAKNIQYF. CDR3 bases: TGTGCCTGGACAAATATGGGGGGACTAGCGGGAGGGAGGGCCAAAAACATTCAGTACTTC. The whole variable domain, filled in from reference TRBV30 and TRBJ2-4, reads SQTIHQWPATLVQPVGSPLSLECTVEGTSNPNLYWYRQAAGRGLQLLFYSVGIGQISSEVPQNLSASRPQDRQFILSSKKLLLSDSGFYLCAWTNMGGLAGGRAKNIQYFGAGTRLSVL.

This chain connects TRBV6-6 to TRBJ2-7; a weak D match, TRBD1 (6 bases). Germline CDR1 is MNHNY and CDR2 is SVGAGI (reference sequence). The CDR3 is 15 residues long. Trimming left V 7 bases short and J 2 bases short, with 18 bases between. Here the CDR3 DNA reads TGTGCCAGCAATAAAAGGGACACGGGGACCTACGAGCAGTACTTC. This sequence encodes CASNKRDTGTYEQYF.

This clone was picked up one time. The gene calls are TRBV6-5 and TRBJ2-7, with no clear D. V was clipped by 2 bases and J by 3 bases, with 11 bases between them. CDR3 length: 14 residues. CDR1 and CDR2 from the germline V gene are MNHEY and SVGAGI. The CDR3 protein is CASSYGSVNYEQYF. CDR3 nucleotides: TGTGCCAGCAGTTACGGCTCAGTAAACTACGAGCAGTACTTC.

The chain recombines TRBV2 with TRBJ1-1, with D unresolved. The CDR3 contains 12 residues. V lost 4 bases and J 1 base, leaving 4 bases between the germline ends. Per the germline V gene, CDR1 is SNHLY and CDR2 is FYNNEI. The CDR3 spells CASSAGNTEAFF. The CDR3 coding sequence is TGTGCCAGCAGTGCAGGGAACACTGAAGCTTTCTTT. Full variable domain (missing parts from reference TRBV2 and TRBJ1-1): EPEVTQTPSHQVTQMGQEVILRCVPISNHLYFYWYRQILGQKVEFLVSFYNNEISEKSEIFDDQFSVERPDGSNFTLKIRSTKLEDSAMYFCASSAGNTEAFFGQGTRLTVV.

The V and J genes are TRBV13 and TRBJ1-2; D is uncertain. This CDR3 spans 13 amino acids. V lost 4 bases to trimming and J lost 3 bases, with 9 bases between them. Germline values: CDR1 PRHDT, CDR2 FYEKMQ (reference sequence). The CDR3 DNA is TGTGCCAGCAGCTCCGGGTCGGACTATGGCTACACCTTC. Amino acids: CASSSGSDYGYTF.

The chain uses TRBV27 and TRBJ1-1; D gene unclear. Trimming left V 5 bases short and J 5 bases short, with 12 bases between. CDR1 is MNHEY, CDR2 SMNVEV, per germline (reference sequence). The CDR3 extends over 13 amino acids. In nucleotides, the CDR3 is TGTGCCAGCAGTACGAGGACTCGTACTGAAGCTTTCTTT. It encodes CASSTRTRTEAFF.

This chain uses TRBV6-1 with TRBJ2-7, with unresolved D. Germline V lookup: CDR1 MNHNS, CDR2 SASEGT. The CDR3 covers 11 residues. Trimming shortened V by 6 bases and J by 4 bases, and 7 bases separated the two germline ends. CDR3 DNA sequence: TGTGCCAGCAGCCATACTTACGAGCAGTACTTC. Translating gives CASSHTYEQYF.

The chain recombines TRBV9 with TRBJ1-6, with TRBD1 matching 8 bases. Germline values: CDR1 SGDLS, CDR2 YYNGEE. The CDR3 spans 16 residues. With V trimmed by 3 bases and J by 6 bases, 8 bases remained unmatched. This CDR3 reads CASSADRTGINSPLHF. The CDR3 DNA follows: TGTGCCAGCAGCGCCGACCGGACAGGGATTAATTCACCCCTCCACTTT.

CDR3 nucleotides: TGTGCCAGCAGGTCACCTACAACTAATGAAAAACTGTTTTTT. This gives the protein CASRSPTTNEKLFF. This chain links TRBV25-1 with TRBJ1-4; no definite D call. The CDR3 contains 14 residues. The germline gives CDR1 MGHDK, CDR2 SYGVNS. Trimming stripped 6 bases from V and 0 bases from J, with 8 bases between.

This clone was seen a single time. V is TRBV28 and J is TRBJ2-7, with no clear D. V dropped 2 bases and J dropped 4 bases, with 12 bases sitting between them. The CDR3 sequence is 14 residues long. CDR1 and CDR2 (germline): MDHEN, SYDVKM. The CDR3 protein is CASSLVEARYEQYF. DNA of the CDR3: TGTGCCAGCAGTTTAGTGGAAGCTAGGTACGAGCAGTACTTC.

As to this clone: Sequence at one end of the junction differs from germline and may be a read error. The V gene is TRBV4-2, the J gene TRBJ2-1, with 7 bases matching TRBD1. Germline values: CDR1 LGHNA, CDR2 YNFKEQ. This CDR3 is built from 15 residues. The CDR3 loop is CASSKDRGQLNEQFF. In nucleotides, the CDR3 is TGTGCCAGCAGCAAAGACCGGGGACAGCTCAATGAGCAGTTCTTC.

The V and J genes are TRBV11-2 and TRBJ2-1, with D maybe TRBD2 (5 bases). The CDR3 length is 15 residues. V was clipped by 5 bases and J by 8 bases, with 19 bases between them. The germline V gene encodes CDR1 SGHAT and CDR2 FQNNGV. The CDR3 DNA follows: TGTGCCAGCAGCCGACCCCTACCGCGGGTCGATGAGCAGTTCTTC. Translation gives CASSRPLPRVDEQFF.

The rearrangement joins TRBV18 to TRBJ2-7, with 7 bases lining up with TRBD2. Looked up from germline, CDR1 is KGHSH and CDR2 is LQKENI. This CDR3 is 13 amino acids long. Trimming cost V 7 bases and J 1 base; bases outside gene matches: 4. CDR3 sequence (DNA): TGTGCCAGCTTGCGTAGCGGGTCCTACGAGCAGTACTTC. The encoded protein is CASLRSGSYEQYF.

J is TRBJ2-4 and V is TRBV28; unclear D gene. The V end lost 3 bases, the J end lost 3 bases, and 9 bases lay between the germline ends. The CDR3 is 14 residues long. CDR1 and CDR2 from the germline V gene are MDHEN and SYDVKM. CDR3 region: CASSFRRGKNIQYF. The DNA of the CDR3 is TGTGCCAGCAGTTTTAGACGAGGCAAAAACATTCAGTACTTC. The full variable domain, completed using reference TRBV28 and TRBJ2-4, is DVKVTQSSRYLVKRTGEKVFLECVQDMDHENMFWYRQDPGLGLRLIYFSYDVKMKEKGDIPEGYSVSREKKERFSLILESASTNQTSMYLCASSFRRGKNIQYFGAGTRLSVL.

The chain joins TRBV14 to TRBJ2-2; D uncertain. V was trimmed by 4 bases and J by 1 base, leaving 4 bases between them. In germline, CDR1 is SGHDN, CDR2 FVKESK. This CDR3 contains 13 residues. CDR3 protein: CASSLRNTGELFF. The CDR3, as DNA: TGTGCCAGCAGCCTCAGGAACACCGGGGAGCTGTTTTTT.

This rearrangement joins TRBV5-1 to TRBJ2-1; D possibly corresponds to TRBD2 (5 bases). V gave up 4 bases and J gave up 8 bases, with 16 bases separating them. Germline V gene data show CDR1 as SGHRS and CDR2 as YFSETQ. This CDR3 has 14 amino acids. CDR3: CASSPRVSDDEQFF. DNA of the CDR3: TGCGCCAGCAGCCCCCGGGTTAGCGATGATGAGCAGTTCTTC.

Here the CDR3 DNA reads TGTGCCAGCAGCTTAGATAGTGTAGTGAGCTACACCTTC. It translates to CASSLDSVVSYTF. This sequence joins TRBV7-8 and TRBJ1-2, with D unresolved. Germline CDR1 and CDR2: SGHVS and FQNEAQ. V lost 1 base and J lost 9, with 12 bases in between. The CDR3 totals 13 residues.